The 21 T cell receptor beta chains listed next were all sequenced from one sample in a study of T-cell memory formation after mild COVID-19. TCRdb reprocessed the 5' RACE reads via MiXCR and lists one record per CDR3 protein. The sample consists of 250,000 to 300,000 distinct CDR3 sequences, approximately 15% of them appearing once. Material: PBMCs or a T cell subset sorted from them (not recorded which). Every receptor here comes from a man aged 18 to 30 who had mild COVID-19 (a few samples of this study predate the infection). Cell type and time point are not known.

This chain joins TRBV10-2 and TRBJ1-1; a possible D gene is TRBD1 (6 bases). Per the germline V gene, CDR1 is WSHSY and CDR2 is SAAADI. Trimming shortened V by 2 bases and J by 12 bases, and 13 bases separated the two germline ends. CDR3 length: 12 amino acids. In nucleotides, the CDR3 is TGCGCCAGCAGTGAGATAGGGACAACGACTTTCTTT. Its protein product is CASSEIGTTTFF.

Only a few counts were recorded for this clonotype. The V call is TRBV2, the J call TRBJ2-3; D is undetermined. CDR1 is SNHLY, CDR2 FYNNEI, per germline. V was cut by 2 bases and J by 6 bases, with 3 bases left in between. CDR3 size: 11 residues. Here the CDR3 reads CASSEIDTQYF. The CDR3 DNA follows: TGTGCCAGCAGTGAAATTGATACGCAGTATTTT. Using reference TRBV2 and TRBJ2-3 for the parts outside the CDR3, the full variable domain is EPEVTQTPSHQVTQMGQEVILRCVPISNHLYFYWYRQILGQKVEFLVSFYNNEISEKSEIFDDQFSVERPDGSNFTLKIRSTKLEDSAMYFCASSEIDTQYFGPGTRLTVL.

The chain is built from TRBV9 and TRBJ1-6; the D is unclear. CDR3 length: 14 amino acids. From germline, CDR1 is SGDLS and CDR2 YYNGEE. The V end lost 0 bases, the J end lost 7 bases, and 8 bases lay between the germline ends. In nucleotides, the CDR3 is TGTGCCAGCAGCGTAGTTGGCGACAATTCACCCCTCCACTTT. It codes for CASSVVGDNSPLHF.

The gene calls are TRBV9 and TRBJ1-2; D gene ambiguous. CDR1 is SGDLS and CDR2 is YYNGEE in the germline V gene. V was pared by 4 bases and J by 6 bases, with 19 bases between. This CDR3 has 15 residues. The DNA of the CDR3 is TGTGCCAGCAGCCCCCGCCCGGGCGATTATAATGGCTACACCTTC. Translation gives CASSPRPGDYNGYTF.

V is TRBV9 and J is TRBJ1-2; D is uncertain. Deletions cut 0 bases from V and 4 bases from J, with 10 bases between. Germline CDR1 reads SGDLS; CDR2 reads YYNGEE. The CDR3 totals 14 residues. The CDR3 sequence is CASSVAVNSYGYTF. The DNA for the CDR3 is TGTGCCAGCAGCGTAGCGGTGAACAGCTATGGCTACACCTTC. Drawing the rest from reference TRBV9 and TRBJ1-2, the complete variable domain is DSGVTQTPKHLITATGQRVTLRCSPRSGDLSVYWYQQSLDQGLQFLIQYYNGEERAKGNILERFSAQQFPDLHSELNLSSLELGDSALYFCASSVAVNSYGYTFGSGTRLTVV.

This clonotype was seen at least ten times. The chain combines TRBV5-1 with TRBJ2-7; no reliable D call. The V end lost 7 bases, the J end lost 6 bases, and 20 bases lay between the germline ends. This CDR3 has 14 residues. Per germline, CDR1 SGHRS and CDR2 YFSETQ. The CDR3 loop reads CASAVSPSRVEQYF. CDR3 DNA sequence: TGCGCCAGCGCCGTCTCACCTTCCCGCGTCGAGCAGTACTTC.

The chain employs TRBV6-1 and TRBJ2-5; TRBD1 is a possible D gene (6 bases). Per the germline V gene, CDR1 is MNHNS and CDR2 is SASEGT. With 3 bases removed from V and 5 bases from J, the gap between germline ends came to 13 bases. CDR3 length equals 14 residues. The CDR3: CASSESRGVETQYF. CDR3 coding DNA: TGTGCCAGCAGTGAGTCCAGGGGTGTTGAGACCCAGTACTTC.

In this sample, this clonotype turned up a few times. V gene TRBV7-2 combines with J gene TRBJ2-2; D is ambiguous. Trimming pared 1 base from V and 1 base from J, leaving 10 bases between. Looked up from germline, CDR1 is SGHTA and CDR2 is FQGNSA. This CDR3 is built from 16 residues. The CDR3 bases are TGTGCCAGCAGCTTAGTATCCGATAGGAACACCGGGGAGCTGTTTTTT. Amino acids: CASSLVSDRNTGELFF.

In this sample, this clonotype turned up a few times. This chain uses TRBV7-3 with TRBJ2-3; D call uncertain. This CDR3 has 13 residues. The V and J ends lost 2 bases and 5 bases respectively, with 8 bases between them. The V gene's germline CDR1 is SGHTA and CDR2 FQGTGA. The CDR3 DNA sequence: TGTGCCAGCAGCTTAGTCCCCGGAGATACGCAGTATTTT. Translating gives CASSLVPGDTQYF. Based on the CDR3 plus reference TRBV7-3 and TRBJ2-3, the full variable domain is GAGVSQTPSNKVTEKGKYVELRCDPISGHTALYWYRQSLGQGPEFLIYFQGTGAADDSGLPNDRFFAVRPEGSVSTLKIQRTERGDSAVYLCASSLVPGDTQYFGPGTRLTVL.

This clonotype was found many times. The chain couples TRBV12-3 or TRBV12-4 to TRBJ2-5; 10 nucleotides agree with TRBD2. Trimming took 3 bases from V and 2 from J; bases not matched to a gene: 6. The CDR3 sequence is 16 residues long. The CDR3 DNA reads as TGTGCCAGCAGTTTCGGGCTAGCGGGGGTTCAAGAGACCCAGTACTTC. Amino acids: CASSFGLAGVQETQYF.

This clonotype occurred a few times. The gene calls are TRBV7-2 and TRBJ2-5; D is uncertain. Per the germline V gene, CDR1 is SGHTA and CDR2 is FQGNSA. This CDR3 is 13 amino acids long. V shed 1 base and J shed 5 bases, with 8 bases lying between them. In DNA form, the CDR3 reads TGTGCCAGCAGCTTAGGCGTTTCGGAGACCCAGTACTTC. Translation: CASSLGVSETQYF.

The chain joins TRBV5-1 to TRBJ2-7; tentatively, D is TRBD1 or TRBD2 (5 bases each). The V gene lost 4 bases and the J gene lost 6 bases, with 20 bases spanning the gap. Germline CDR1 and CDR2: SGHRS and YFSETQ. CDR3 length: 15 amino acids. The CDR3 DNA sequence: TGCGCCAGCAGCCCAGCCGGGACCCAGAGATCCGAGCAGTACTTC. Amino acid sequence: CASSPAGTQRSEQYF.

This clonotype was seen a handful of times. V is TRBV7-2 and J is TRBJ1-1, with no clear D. V was shortened by 5 bases and J by 0 bases, with 7 bases between the two germline ends. From germline, CDR1 is SGHTA and CDR2 FQGNSA. This CDR3 comprises 13 residues. The CDR3 DNA reads TGTGCCAGCAGCCCCGAGGTGAACACTGAAGCTTTCTTT. Protein product: CASSPEVNTEAFF.

This clonotype was detected ten times or more. This chain uses TRBV7-9 with TRBJ2-2, with a tentative D call TRBD2 (7 bases). CDR3 size: 14 residues. Germline CDR1 reads SEHNR; CDR2 reads FQNEAQ (reference sequence). The V end lost 8 bases, the J end lost 2 bases, and 12 bases lay between the germline ends. The CDR3 region has the DNA TGTGCCAGCGCGGGGGCGCTAAACACCGGGGAGCTGTTTTTT. As protein: CASAGALNTGELFF.

The rearrangement links TRBV3-1 to TRBJ1-2; no clear D gene. The germline CDR1 and CDR2 sequences are LGHDT and YNNKEL (reference sequence). Trimming removed 2 bases from V and 4 bases from J, with 8 bases in between. This CDR3 is built from 13 residues. This chain's CDR3 is CASSQRAIYGYTF. The CDR3 nucleotides read TGTGCCAGCAGCCAAAGGGCTATCTATGGCTACACCTTC.

Here the CDR3 reads CAITGDRGGYEQYF. CDR3 DNA sequence: TGTGCCATCACTGGGGACAGGGGAGGATACGAGCAGTACTTC. V and J are TRBV10-3 and TRBJ2-7, with TRBD1 matching over 10 bases. Losses at the gene ends were 7 bases for V and 4 bases for J; bases not matched to a gene: 7. This CDR3 has 14 amino acids. From germline, CDR1 is ENHRY and CDR2 SYGVKD.

This clonotype turned up a few times. The CDR3 sequence is CASSNRLAGLRGETQYF. In nucleotides, the CDR3 is TGTGCCAGCAGCAATAGACTAGCGGGGCTTAGGGGGGAGACCCAGTACTTC. The chain combines TRBV21-1 with TRBJ2-5; the table's D gene call, TRBD2, was not cross checked with the DNA. TRBV21-1 is a recognized pseudogene. CDR3 length: 17 residues.

In this sample, this clonotype turned up many times. The chain employs TRBV12-3 or TRBV12-4 and TRBJ1-1; TRBD1 is a possible D gene (5 bases). The CDR3 has 15 amino acids. V was trimmed by 3 bases and J by 0 bases, leaving 11 bases between them. The CDR3 sequence is CASSFQGALNTEAFF. CDR3 DNA sequence: TGTGCCAGCAGTTTCCAAGGGGCTCTGAACACTGAAGCTTTCTTT.

The chain is built from TRBV12-3 or TRBV12-4 and TRBJ1-2; possible D gene TRBD1, 6 bases. The CDR3 runs 15 residues. The ends were cut back, 8 bases at V and 0 bases at J, with 16 bases in the middle. The CDR3 reads CASGHQGSANYGYTF. The DNA of the CDR3 is TGTGCCAGCGGCCACCAGGGGAGCGCTAACTATGGCTACACCTTC.

The genes are TRBV7-8 and TRBJ2-2; D may match TRBD1 or TRBD2 (5 bases each). Germline V CDR1 and CDR2: SGHVS, FQNEAQ. The CDR3 runs to 16 residues. V lost 6 bases and J lost 5, with 19 bases in between. CDR3 in amino acids: CASRGLARGRTGELFF. DNA of the CDR3: TGTGCCAGCAGAGGCTTAGCTCGGGGCAGGACCGGGGAGCTGTTTTTT.

The chain links TRBV5-1 to TRBJ2-1; D is perhaps TRBD2 (6 bases). The CDR3 loop spans 15 amino acids. V was pared by 5 bases and J by 6 bases, with 18 bases between. Germline lookup yields CDR1 SGHRS and CDR2 YFSETQ. The CDR3 DNA sequence: TGCGCCAGCAGGGGAGGACCAATCTCGGCCAATGAGCAGTTCTTC. This translates into CASRGGPISANEQFF.